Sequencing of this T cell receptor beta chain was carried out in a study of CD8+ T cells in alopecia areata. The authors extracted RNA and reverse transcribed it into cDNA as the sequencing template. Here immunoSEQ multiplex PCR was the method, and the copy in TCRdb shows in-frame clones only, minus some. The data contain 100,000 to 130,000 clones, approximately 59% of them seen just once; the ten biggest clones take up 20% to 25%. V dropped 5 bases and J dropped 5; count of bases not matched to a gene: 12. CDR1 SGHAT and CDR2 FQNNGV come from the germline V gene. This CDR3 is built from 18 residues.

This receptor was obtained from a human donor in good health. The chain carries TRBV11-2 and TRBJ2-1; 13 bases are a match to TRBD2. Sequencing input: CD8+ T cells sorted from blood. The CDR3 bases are TGTGCCAGCAGCCCCCGATTGTACGGACTAGCGGGGGACAATGAGCAGTTCTTC. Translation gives CASSPRLYGLAGDNEQFF.